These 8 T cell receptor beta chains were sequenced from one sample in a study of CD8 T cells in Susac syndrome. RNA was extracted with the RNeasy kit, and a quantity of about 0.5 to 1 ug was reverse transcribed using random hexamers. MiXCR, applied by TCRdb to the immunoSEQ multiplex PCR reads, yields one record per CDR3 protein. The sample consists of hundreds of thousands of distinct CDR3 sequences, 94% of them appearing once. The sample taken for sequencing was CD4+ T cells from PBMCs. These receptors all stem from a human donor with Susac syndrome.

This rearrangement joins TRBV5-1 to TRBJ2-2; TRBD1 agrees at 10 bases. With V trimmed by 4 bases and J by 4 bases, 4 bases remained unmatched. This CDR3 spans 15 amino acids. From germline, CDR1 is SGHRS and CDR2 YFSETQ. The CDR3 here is CASSPGTGVTGELFF. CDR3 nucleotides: TGCGCCAGCAGCCCCGGGACAGGGGTCACCGGGGAGCTGTTTTTT.

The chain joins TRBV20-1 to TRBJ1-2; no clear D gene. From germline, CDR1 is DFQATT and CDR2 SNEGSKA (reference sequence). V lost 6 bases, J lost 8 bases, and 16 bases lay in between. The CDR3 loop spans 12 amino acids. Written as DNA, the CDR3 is TGCAGTGCCACCCCACGGGCGGTCGGCTACACCTTC. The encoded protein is CSATPRAVGYTF.

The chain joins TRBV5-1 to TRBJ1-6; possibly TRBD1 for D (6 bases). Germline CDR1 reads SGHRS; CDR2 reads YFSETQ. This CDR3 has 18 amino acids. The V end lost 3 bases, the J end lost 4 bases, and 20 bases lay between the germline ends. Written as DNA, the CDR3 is TGCGCCAGCAGCTCCGAGGCCCGGGGGGCGCAATATAATTCACCCCTCCACTTT. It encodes CASSSEARGAQYNSPLHF.

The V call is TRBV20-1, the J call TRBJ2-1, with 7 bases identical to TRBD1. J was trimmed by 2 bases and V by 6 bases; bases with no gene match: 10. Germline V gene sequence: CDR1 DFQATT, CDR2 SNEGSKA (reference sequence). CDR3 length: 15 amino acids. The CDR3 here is CSASAGTETYNEQFF. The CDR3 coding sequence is TGCAGTGCCAGTGCCGGGACAGAGACCTACAATGAGCAGTTCTTC.

The CDR3 here is CSAGARGGGNEKLFF. CDR3 bases: TGCAGTGCTGGAGCCAGGGGCGGGGGTAATGAAAAACTGTTTTTT. The rearrangement joins TRBV20-1 to TRBJ1-4; the D gene is possibly TRBD1 (6 bases). Trimming took 5 bases from V and 4 from J, leaving 17 bases between them. Germline CDR1 and CDR2: DFQATT and SNEGSKA (reference sequence). This CDR3 is 15 amino acids long.

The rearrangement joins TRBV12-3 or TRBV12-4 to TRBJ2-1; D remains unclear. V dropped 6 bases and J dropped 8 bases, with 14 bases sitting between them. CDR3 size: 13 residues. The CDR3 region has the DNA TGTGCCAGCAGGGTTTCCTCGTCGGATGAGCAGTTCTTC. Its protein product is CASRVSSSDEQFF.

Here the CDR3 reads CSAQHTEAFF. The CDR3 DNA is TGCAGTGCGCAACACACTGAAGCTTTCTTT. The chain links TRBV20-1 to TRBJ1-1; no definite D call. V was shortened by 6 bases and J by 3 bases, with 5 bases between the two germline ends. CDR3 size: 10 residues. CDR1 DFQATT and CDR2 SNEGSKA come from the germline V gene (reference sequence).

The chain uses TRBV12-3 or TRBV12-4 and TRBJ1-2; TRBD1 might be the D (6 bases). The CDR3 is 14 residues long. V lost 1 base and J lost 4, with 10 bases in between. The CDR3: CASSLEQGSYGYTF. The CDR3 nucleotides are TGTGCCAGCAGTTTAGAGCAGGGGAGCTATGGCTACACCTTC.